This T cell receptor beta chain derives from a study of cytomegalovirus exposure and HLA in healthy donors. Points from the study as a whole: The study recorded 150 to 200 TCR beta chains that were cytomegalovirus-associated. Subsequent analysis found a tendency for first-cohort TCR clusters to co-occur within the approximately 130 validation repertoires. Most TCR sequences were seen very rarely across donors, but some public TCRs occurred in many.

The donors were in the approximately 120-subject validation cohort; that cohort was separate from the roughly 700-subject first cohort. V was pared by 0 bases and J by 0 bases, with 14 bases between. This CDR3 comprises 17 residues. The germline CDR1 and CDR2 sequences are SNHLY and FYNNEI. To note about this clone: What it binds is unknown.

Produced via immunoSEQ multiplex PCR; TCRdb's table is partial and in-frame only. The sample carries hundreds of thousands of clones, 87% recorded once. The source of this sequence is a man in his late teens or twenties in good health and CMV-seronegative. The sequencing input was PBMCs. V usage is TRBV2 and J usage is TRBJ1-2; D is unclear. The CDR3 bases are TGTGCCAGCAGTGAAGCGCTTTCGGGGATAGCTAACTATGGCTACACCTTC. Translated: CASSEALSGIANYGYTF.